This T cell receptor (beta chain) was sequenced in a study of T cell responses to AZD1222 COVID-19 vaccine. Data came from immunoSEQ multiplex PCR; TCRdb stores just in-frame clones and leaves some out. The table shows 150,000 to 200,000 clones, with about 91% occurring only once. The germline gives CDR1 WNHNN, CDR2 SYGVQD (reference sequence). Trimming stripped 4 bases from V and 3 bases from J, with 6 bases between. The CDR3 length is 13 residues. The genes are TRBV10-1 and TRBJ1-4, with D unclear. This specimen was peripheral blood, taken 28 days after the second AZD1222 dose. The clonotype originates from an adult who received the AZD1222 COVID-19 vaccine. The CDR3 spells CASSAGSNEKLFF. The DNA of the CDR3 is TGCGCCAGCAGTGCGGGGTCTAATGAAAAACTGTTTTTT.